A single sample is the source of the 8 T cell receptor beta chains below, sequenced in a study of response to subunit inactivated influenza vaccine. MiXCR was run by TCRdb on the RT-PCR reads, yielding one entry per CDR3 protein. This sample carries around 540,000 distinct CDR3 sequences, 12% of them seen once, and the ten largest clones take roughly a tenth. Sample: PBMCs from blood, taken on the day of vaccination. These receptors all come from a man over 45 who received an inactivated influenza vaccine.

The chain's CDR3 is CASSTLRVRSYNEQFF. The DNA of the CDR3 is TGTGCCAGCAGTACTCTTCGGGTGCGCTCCTACAATGAGCAGTTCTTC. The rearrangement uses TRBV12-3 or TRBV12-4 and TRBJ2-1; D gene uncertain. Trimming removed 5 bases at V and 0 bases at J, with 14 bases between. This CDR3 region has 16 residues.

Ten or more counts support this clonotype. This chain uses TRBV15 with TRBJ1-5, with TRBD1 as a possible D gene (5 bases). The ends were cut back, 5 bases at V and 5 bases at J, with 19 bases in the middle. There are 16 residues in the CDR3. Germline CDR1 LNHNV, CDR2 YYDKDF (reference sequence). The CDR3 loop is CATSAFGTDGDQPQHF. The CDR3 nucleotides read TGTGCCACCAGCGCATTTGGGACGGATGGGGATCAGCCCCAGCATTTT.

This clonotype was detected only a few times. The CDR3 loop is CSVSGGDSYGYTF. The CDR3 DNA follows: TGCAGCGTTAGTGGGGGGGACAGCTATGGCTACACCTTC. This chain joins TRBV29-1 and TRBJ1-2; 7 positions agree with TRBD1. Per the germline V gene, CDR1 is SQVTM and CDR2 is ANQGSEA. J gave up 4 bases and V 5 bases, and 7 bases lay outside the gene matches. The CDR3 contains 13 residues. Supplemented by reference TRBV29-1 and TRBJ1-2, the full variable domain reads SAVISQKPSRDICQRGTSLTIQCQVDSQVTMMFWYRQQPGQSLTLIATANQGSEATYESGFVIDKFPISRPNLTFSTLTVSNMSPEDSSIYLCSVSGGDSYGYTFGSGTRLTVV.

This clonotype was counted between two and nine times. CDR3 protein: CSARDPPGQPLYGYTF. The CDR3 DNA reads TGCAGTGCTAGAGATCCTCCAGGACAGCCCCTCTATGGCTACACCTTC. The gene calls are TRBV20-1 and TRBJ1-2; perhaps TRBD1 as D (6 bases). The germline gives CDR1 DFQATT, CDR2 SNEGSKA (reference sequence). The CDR3 covers 16 residues. V lost 0 bases and J 4 bases, leaving 18 bases between the germline ends.

V gene TRBV15 combines with J gene TRBJ2-2; perhaps TRBD2 as D (6 bases). Deletions cut 0 bases from V and 7 bases from J, with 15 bases between. From germline, CDR1 is LNHNV and CDR2 YYDKDF (reference sequence). This CDR3 has 16 residues. The DNA for the CDR3 is TGTGCCACCAGCAGAGAAAATGGCGGGGTTATCGGGGAGCTGTTTTTT. Translated, it gives CATSRENGGVIGELFF.

This chain links TRBV4-1 with TRBJ2-7; TRBD2 agrees at 8 bases. J was trimmed by 7 bases and V by 1 base; bases with no gene match: 12. CDR3 length: 16 amino acids. Germline CDR1 and CDR2: MGHRA and YSYEKL. Here the CDR3 reads CASSQGMRGARMEQYF. CDR3 coding DNA: TGCGCCAGCAGCCAAGGAATGCGGGGGGCCAGAATGGAGCAGTACTTC.

This clonotype was observed at least ten times. This chain joins TRBV4-2 and TRBJ1-1; D not certain. V lost 0 bases and J 7 bases, leaving 18 bases between the germline ends. CDR1 LGHNA and CDR2 YNFKEQ come from the germline V gene. The CDR3 covers 16 residues. The CDR3 spells CASSQDLSGVMGEAFF. In DNA form, the CDR3 reads TGTGCCAGCAGCCAAGATTTAAGTGGGGTGATGGGTGAAGCTTTCTTT.

Only a few counts were recorded for this clonotype. The V gene is TRBV27, the J gene TRBJ1-2; D call uncertain. This CDR3 is 14 amino acids long. The V end lost 3 bases, the J end lost 5 bases, and 13 bases lay between the germline ends. The germline gives CDR1 MNHEY, CDR2 SMNVEV (reference sequence). The CDR3, as DNA: TGTGCCAGCAGTTTGGGCAGCGGGCTATATGGCTACACCTTC. Its protein product is CASSLGSGLYGYTF.